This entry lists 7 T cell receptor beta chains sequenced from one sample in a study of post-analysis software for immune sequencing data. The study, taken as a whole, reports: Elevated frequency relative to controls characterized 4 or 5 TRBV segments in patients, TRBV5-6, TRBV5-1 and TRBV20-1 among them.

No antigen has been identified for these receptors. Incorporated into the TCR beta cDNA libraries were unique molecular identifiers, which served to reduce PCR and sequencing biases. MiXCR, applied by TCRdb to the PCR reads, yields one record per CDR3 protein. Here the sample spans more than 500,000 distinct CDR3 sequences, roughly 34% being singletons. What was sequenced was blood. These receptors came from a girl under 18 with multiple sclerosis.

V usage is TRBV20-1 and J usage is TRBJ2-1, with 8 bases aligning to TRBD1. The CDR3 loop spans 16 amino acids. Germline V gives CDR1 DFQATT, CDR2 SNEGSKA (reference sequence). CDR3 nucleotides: TGCAGCGCCATAACCCTTTTCCGGGACAGGCTTAATGAGCAGTTCTTC. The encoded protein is CSAITLFRDRLNEQFF.

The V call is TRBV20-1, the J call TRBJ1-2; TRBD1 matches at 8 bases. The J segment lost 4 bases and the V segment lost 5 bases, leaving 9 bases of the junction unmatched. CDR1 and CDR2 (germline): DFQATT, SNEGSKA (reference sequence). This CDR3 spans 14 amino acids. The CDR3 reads CSASRTGWSYGYTF. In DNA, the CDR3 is TGCAGTGCTTCTCGGACAGGGTGGAGCTATGGCTACACCTTC.

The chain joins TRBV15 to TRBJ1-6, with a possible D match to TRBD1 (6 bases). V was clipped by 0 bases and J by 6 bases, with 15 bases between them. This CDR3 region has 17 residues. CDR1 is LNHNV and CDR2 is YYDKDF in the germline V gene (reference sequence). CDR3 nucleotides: TGTGCCACCAGCAGAGATTACGGGGGCAGGGCTAATTCACCCCTCCACTTT. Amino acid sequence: CATSRDYGGRANSPLHF.

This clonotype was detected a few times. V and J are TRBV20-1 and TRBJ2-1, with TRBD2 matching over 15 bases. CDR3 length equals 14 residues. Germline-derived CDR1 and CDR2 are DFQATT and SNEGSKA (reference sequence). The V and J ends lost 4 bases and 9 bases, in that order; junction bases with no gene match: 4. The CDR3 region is CSATGLAGGGEQFF. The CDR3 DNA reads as TGCAGTGCTACGGGACTAGCGGGGGGAGGTGAGCAGTTCTTC.

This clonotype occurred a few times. Here the CDR3 reads CASSPQYEQYF. In DNA, the CDR3 is TGTGCCAGCTCACCACAATACGAGCAGTACTTC. The rearrangement uses TRBV18 and TRBJ2-7, with D unresolved. The CDR3 is 11 amino acids. The ends were cut back, 1 base at V and 4 bases at J, with 2 bases in the middle. Looked up from germline, CDR1 is KGHSH and CDR2 is LQKENI.

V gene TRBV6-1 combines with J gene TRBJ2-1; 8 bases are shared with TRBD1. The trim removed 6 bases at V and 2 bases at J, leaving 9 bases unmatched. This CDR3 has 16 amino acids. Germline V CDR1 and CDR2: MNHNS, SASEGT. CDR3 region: CASSTLTGDPYNEQFF. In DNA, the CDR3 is TGTGCCAGCAGCACCTTGACAGGGGACCCCTACAATGAGCAGTTCTTC.

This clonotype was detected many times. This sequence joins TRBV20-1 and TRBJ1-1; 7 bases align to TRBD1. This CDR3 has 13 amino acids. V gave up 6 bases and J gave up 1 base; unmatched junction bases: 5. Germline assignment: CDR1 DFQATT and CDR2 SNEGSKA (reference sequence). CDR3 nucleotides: TGCAGTGCCCGAGGGGGCGCGAACACTGAAGCTTTCTTT. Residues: CSARGGANTEAFF.